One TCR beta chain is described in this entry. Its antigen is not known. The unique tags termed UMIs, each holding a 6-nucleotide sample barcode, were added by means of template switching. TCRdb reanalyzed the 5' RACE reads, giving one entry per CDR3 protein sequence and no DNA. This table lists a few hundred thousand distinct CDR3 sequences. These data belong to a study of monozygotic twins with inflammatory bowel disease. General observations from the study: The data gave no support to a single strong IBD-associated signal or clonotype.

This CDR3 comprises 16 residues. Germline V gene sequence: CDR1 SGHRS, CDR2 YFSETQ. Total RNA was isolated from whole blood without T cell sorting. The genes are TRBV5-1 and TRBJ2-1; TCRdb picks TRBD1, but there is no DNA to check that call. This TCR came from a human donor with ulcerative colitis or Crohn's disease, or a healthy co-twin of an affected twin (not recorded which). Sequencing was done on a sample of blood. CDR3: CASSPSRDRADNEQYF.